This T cell receptor (beta chain) was profiled in a study of blood T cells in healthy people across ages (dated by TCRdb to between 2014 and 2017). At the level of the whole study: In model experiments, template switching captured roughly one uniquely barcoded TCR beta cDNA molecule for every two T cells. Using deep sequencing normalized with unique cDNA molecular identifiers, the study measured how TCR beta repertoire diversity changes with age. Donors were grouped into four age groups: young (average approximately 16 years), middle-aged (roughly 40), aged (about 60) and long-lived (around 80). To avoid experimental bias, donors of different ages were spread randomly across the sequencing lanes. Using the same blood draw, the study looked at two additional independent replicas of 1 million unique cDNA reads for two donors, one aged 18 to 30 and the other aged 80 or older. The investigation overall reported the following: Because the CMV infection status of the donors was unknown, age-related changes in expanded clonotypes may potentially have been confounded. Observed TCR beta diversity correlated strongly with the percentage of naive T cells measured by flow cytometry. Bulk unsorted PBMC profiling prevented conclusive comparison of naive and antigen-experienced compartments. Compared with the aged group, the long-lived group had more naive CD4+ T cells, fewer expanded clones and increased TCR diversity, a pattern suggesting age selection. Estimates of total diversity based on one million sequenced T cells were considered lower bounds and underestimates. Observed TCR beta diversity per million T cells fell roughly linearly with age, and a significant reduction was already apparent by age roughly 40.

The library was made by 5' RACE. This sample was sequenced with an Illumina HiSeq 2500. The second PCR ran for about 7 to 11 cycles and used a J-beta primer mix along with a sample-barcoded 5' primer. Each TCR beta cDNA molecule received a unique molecular identifier from a template-switch 5' adaptor carrying 12 random nucleotides. Each sample yielded at least 2.5 million CDR3-containing paired-end reads. The Mint cDNA synthesis kit, primed by a TRBC-specific oligonucleotide, was used to synthesize first-strand cDNA from all RNA. Following uracil-DNA glycosylase treatment, all cDNA underwent a first 18-cycle PCR with the universal primers M1SS and BC2_uni_R. The source study handled its data this way. Each sample was normalized by randomly selecting 1 million high-quality reads, each carrying a distinct molecular identifier. Instead of being binned into consensus sequences, reads that shared molecular identifiers were thrown out. MiTCR, run with a Q25 quality threshold and the strictest error-elimination algorithm, handled CDR3 identification, clonotype clustering and error correction. A nonparametric unseen species model using Euler transformation provided a lower-bound estimate of total TCR beta diversity. The public reads were run again by TCRdb, first through fastp at Q25 and then through MiXCR, and only productive beta chains were kept. Entries are consolidated by CDR3 protein sequence, retaining the most common genes and DNA. Clone size and V and J calls follow TCRdb, not the original study. This sample comprises roughly 700,000 distinct CDR3 sequences, roughly 32% of them detected only once. The ten largest clones capture 15% of the sample.

Donors were 39 systemically healthy Caucasian individuals from Russia aged roughly 6 to 95 years. Each donor gave roughly 11 milliliters of peripheral blood, drawn into EDTA-treated Vacutainer tubes. Ficoll-Paque density-gradient centrifugation was used to isolate PBMCs, with at least 7 million per sample. Total RNA, at least 5 micrograms per sample, was extracted from PBMCs with Trizol reagent. For every donor, an aliquot of PBMCs went through flow cytometry to measure the percentages of naive CD45RAhigh/CD27high T cells. Concerning this clonotype: The target of this receptor is not known. Qualities for individual bases were not recorded, and no much larger clone is one base off.

CDR1 and CDR2 (SNHLY, FYNNEI) derive from the germline V gene. Taken from cysteine to phenylalanine, the CDR3 has 14 residues. This entry keeps only the CDR3 DNA: 42 bases, framed from base 1. V is clipped by 11 bases and J by 1 base, and the sequence between their germline boundaries is 15 bases long. The TCR comes from an elderly woman in good health. Donor details come from another sample of the same person, matched by shared clones. Sequencing was done on a sample of blood. The chain links TRBV2 with TRBJ1-5; too little of a D gene remains to name it. The CDR3 is CASSVAGSNQPQHF. The bases read TGTGCCTCGAGCGTCGCTGGGAGCAATCAGCCCCAGCATTTT. Extended through the reference TRBV2 and TRBJ1-5 proteins, this CDR3 yields the full variable domain: EPEVTQTPSHQVTQMGQEVILRCVPISNHLYFYWYRQILGQKVEFLVSFYNNEISEKSEIFDDQFSVERPDGSNFTLKIRSTKLEDSAMYFCASSVAGSNQPQHFGDGTRLSIL.